These 8 T cell receptor beta chains share one sample of origin, sequenced in a study of blood T cell repertoires in COVID-19. Sequenced by immunoSEQ multiplex PCR; TCRdb stores in-frame clones only, minus some. The sample has 150,000 to 200,000 clones, around 80% seen once. The sample taken for sequencing was peripheral blood. Receptors were obtained from a man aged 60 to 75 with acute or convalescent COVID-19.

The V gene is TRBV4-1, the J gene TRBJ1-4; D not certain. The CDR3 has 16 residues. CDR1 and CDR2 (germline): MGHRA, YSYEKL. V lost 0 bases and J 0 bases, leaving 8 bases between the germline ends. CDR3 amino acids: CASSQDEYATNEKLFF. The CDR3 DNA is TGCGCCAGCAGCCAAGATGAGTACGCAACTAATGAAAAACTGTTTTTT.

This clone was counted a single time. This chain uses TRBV6-1 with TRBJ1-4; D not resolved. V was trimmed by 2 bases and J by 6 bases, leaving 13 bases between them. The CDR3 extends over 15 amino acids. The germline V gene has CDR1 MNHNS and CDR2 SASEGT. CDR3 nucleotides: TGTGCCAGCAGTGAATATGAGGCGGATGATGAAAAACTGTTTTTT. It encodes CASSEYEADDEKLFF.

The gene calls are TRBV28 and TRBJ2-7; TRBD2 matches at 7 bases. Germline CDR1 and CDR2: MDHEN and SYDVKM. The length of the CDR3 is 14 residues. V shed 5 bases and J 0 bases; nucleotides not matched to a gene: 4. CDR3 in amino acids: CASSPSGGSYEQYF. The CDR3 coding sequence is TGTGCCAGCAGTCCCTCGGGGGGCTCCTACGAGCAGTACTTC. The full variable domain, with the rest looked up from reference TRBV28 and TRBJ2-7, is DVKVTQSSRYLVKRTGEKVFLECVQDMDHENMFWYRQDPGLGLRLIYFSYDVKMKEKGDIPEGYSVSREKKERFSLILESASTNQTSMYLCASSPSGGSYEQYFGPGTRLTVT.

A single count supports this clone. This chain connects TRBV3-1 (or the pseudogene TRBV3-2) to TRBJ1-1; D remains unclear. Germline values: CDR1 LGHDT, CDR2 YNNKEL (reference sequence). The CDR3 sequence is 16 residues long. Trimming removed 0 bases from V and 0 bases from J, with 11 bases in between. The CDR3 is CASSQDGGVMNTEAFF. DNA of the CDR3: TGTGCCAGCAGCCAAGATGGAGGCGTTATGAACACTGAAGCTTTCTTT.

V gene TRBV19 combines with J gene TRBJ2-2; D is undetermined. The CDR3 loop spans 14 amino acids. The V gene lost 6 bases and the J gene lost 0 bases, with 8 bases spanning the gap. Germline V gives CDR1 LNHDA, CDR2 SQIVND (reference sequence). The CDR3 nucleotides read TGTGCCAGTAGACCGGCGGCGAACACCGGGGAGCTGTTTTTT. Amino acid sequence: CASRPAANTGELFF. The full variable domain, in which reference TRBV19 and TRBJ2-2 provide the parts outside the CDR3, is DGGITQSPKYLFRKEGQNVTLSCEQNLNHDAMYWYRQDPGQGLRLIYYSQIVNDFQKGDIAEGYSVSREKKESFPLTVTSAQKNPTAFYLCASRPAANTGELFFGEGSRLTVL.

J is TRBJ2-5 and V is TRBV4-1; maybe TRBD2 (5 bases). This CDR3 is 15 amino acids long. Trimming shortened V by 0 bases and J by 0 bases, and 8 bases separated the two germline ends. The V gene's germline CDR1 is MGHRA and CDR2 YSYEKL. CDR3 sequence: CASSQDGEYQETQYF. In DNA form, the CDR3 reads TGCGCCAGCAGCCAAGATGGGGAGTACCAAGAGACCCAGTACTTC.

The chain combines TRBV4-2 with TRBJ2-3; TRBD2 is a possible D gene (6 bases). Germline CDR1 LGHNA, CDR2 YNFKEQ. The CDR3 totals 17 residues. Trimming stripped 4 bases from V and 0 bases from J, with 17 bases between. The chain's CDR3 is CASSPREVTSSTDTQYF. Here the CDR3 DNA reads TGTGCCAGCAGCCCGAGGGAGGTTACTTCTAGCACAGATACGCAGTATTTT.

This clone was seen more than once but under ten times. The chain has TRBV5-5 and TRBJ2-7, with D maybe TRBD1 (5 bases). V dropped 4 bases and J dropped 4 bases, with 12 bases sitting between them. The germline gives CDR1 SGHKS, CDR2 YYEKEE (reference sequence). The CDR3 is 13 residues long. The CDR3, as DNA: TGTGCCAGCAGCCCCTGGCAGGGTTACGAGCAGTACTTC. Protein sequence: CASSPWQGYEQYF.